This TCR beta chain is drawn from a study of Tregs in tolerant kidney transplant recipients. This table comes from immunoSEQ multiplex PCR, and its TCRdb copy is limited to in-frame clones, with some not included. This table holds around 120,000 clones, roughly nine tenths found once. The germline CDR1 and CDR2 sequences are MNHEY and SMNVEV (reference sequence). This CDR3 spans 14 amino acids. After removal of 4 bases from V and 6 bases from J, the junction contained 7 bases not matched to a gene. Concerning this clone: No antigen is known for it.

General study points: Validation in larger populations is needed because few patients were studied. Tregs expanded with activated donor B cells seemed most donor-specific. No direct test of biological reproducibility was done here.

The sequencing input was CD4+ T cells from blood. V is TRBV27 and J is TRBJ2-3, with 7 bases aligning to TRBD2. The clonotype originates from a human donor in good health. CDR3 nucleotide sequence: TGTGCCAGCAGTTCTAGCGGACCTAGGGATACGCAGTATTTT. The encoded protein is CASSSSGPRDTQYF.